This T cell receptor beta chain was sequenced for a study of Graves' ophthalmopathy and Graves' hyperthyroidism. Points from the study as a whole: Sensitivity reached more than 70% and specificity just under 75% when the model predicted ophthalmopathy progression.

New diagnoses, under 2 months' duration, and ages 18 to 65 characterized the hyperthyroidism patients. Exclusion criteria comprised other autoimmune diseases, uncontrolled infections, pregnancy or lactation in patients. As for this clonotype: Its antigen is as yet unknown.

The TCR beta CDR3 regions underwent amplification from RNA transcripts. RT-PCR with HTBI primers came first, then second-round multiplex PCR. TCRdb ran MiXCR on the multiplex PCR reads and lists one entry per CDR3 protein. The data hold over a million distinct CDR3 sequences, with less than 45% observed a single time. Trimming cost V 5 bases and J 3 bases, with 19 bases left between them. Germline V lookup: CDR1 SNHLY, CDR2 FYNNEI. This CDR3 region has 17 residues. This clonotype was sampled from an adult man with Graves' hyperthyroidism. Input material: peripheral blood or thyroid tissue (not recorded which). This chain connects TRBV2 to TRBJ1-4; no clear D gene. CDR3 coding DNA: TGTGCCAGCAGTACTAGCGGGATGAGTTCGGCTAATGAAAAACTGTTTTTT. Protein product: CASSTSGMSSANEKLFF.